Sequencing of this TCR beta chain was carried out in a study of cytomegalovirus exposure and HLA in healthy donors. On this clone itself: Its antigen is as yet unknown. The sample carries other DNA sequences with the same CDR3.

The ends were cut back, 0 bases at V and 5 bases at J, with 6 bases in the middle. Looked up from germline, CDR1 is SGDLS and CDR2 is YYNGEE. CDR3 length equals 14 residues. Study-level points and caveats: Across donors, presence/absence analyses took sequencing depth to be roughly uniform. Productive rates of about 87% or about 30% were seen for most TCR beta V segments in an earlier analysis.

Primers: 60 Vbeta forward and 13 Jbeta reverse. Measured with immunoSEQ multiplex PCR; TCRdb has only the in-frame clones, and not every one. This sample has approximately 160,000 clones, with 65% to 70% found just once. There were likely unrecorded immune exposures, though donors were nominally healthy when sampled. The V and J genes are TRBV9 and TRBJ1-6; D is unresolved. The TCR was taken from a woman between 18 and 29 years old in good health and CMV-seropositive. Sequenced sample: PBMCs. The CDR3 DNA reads TGTGCCAGCAGCGTAGGTCCAGATAATTCACCCCTCCACTTT. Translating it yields CASSVGPDNSPLHF.